A selection of T cell receptor beta chains follows, all from one sample in a study of blood T cell repertoires in COVID-19. Clones were sequenced by immunoSEQ multiplex PCR, and TCRdb holds only the in-frame ones, with some missing. The sample has about 230,000 clones, roughly nine tenths seen once. The material sequenced was PBMCs or T cells enriched from blood (not recorded which). Source of these receptors: a woman aged 25 to 39 with acute COVID-19. Both conserved end residues are part of each CDR3. D genes are given only for firm matches.

>TRBD1|TRBV6-6
CASTHTDRGLKEQYF
>NA|TRBV6-5
CASSSTAVGAHTEAFF
>TRBD1|TRBV19
CASSIEDRLTYGYTF
>TRBD2|TRBV3-1/TRBV3-2
CASSLSGGSYEQYF
>NA|TRBV18
CASSPPGQNSPLHF
>NA|TRBV11-2
CASSVDNYEQYF
>NA|TRBV6-5
CASASKGHYEQYF
>NA|TRBV10-3
CAISEGRGNYGYTF
>NA|TRBV9
CASSGDYGYTF
>TRBD1|TRBV4-1
CASSLNHRGENYGYTF
>NA|TRBV7-9
CASSLEGDQPQHF
>NA|TRBV7-8
CASSLGGGEAFF
>NA|TRBV28
CASSLTVSSYNSPLHF
>NA|TRBV7-8
CASSQVEGRDQPQHF
>NA|TRBV27
CASSPGQISTEAFF
>TRBD1|TRBV5-1
CASSWGQGGYEQPQHF
>NA|TRBV9
CASSVDPGRGMNTEAFF
>TRBD2|TRBV24-1
CATSRGLAGSNEQFF
>NA|TRBV21-1
CASSTPGQGPRLYGYTF
>NA|TRBV29-1
CSVEDGENTEAFF
>NA|TRBV19
CASSIGQGSYNEQFF
>TRBD1|TRBV28
CASSSTPGQAHDGYTF
>NA|TRBV27
CASGHVQGGPPGELFF
>TRBD1|TRBV19
CASSIKDRGLTYGYTF
>TRBD1|TRBV7-9
CASSLGGQDFPQYF
>NA|TRBV6-5
CASPRTGSYEQYF
>NA|TRBV11-2
CASSLEGHLSPLHF
>NA|TRBV5-1
CASSEDSNTDTQYF
>NA|TRBV14
CASSDEIDRRRELFF
>NA|TRBV13
CASSLGFRGPYEQYF
>TRBD1|TRBV6-5
CASLDRVYSNQPQHF
>TRBD1|TRBV7-3
CASSPNRGPYEQYF
>NA|TRBV10-2
CASRADPEGNTEAFF
>TRBD1|TRBV6-4
CASSDSNRGNYGYTF
>NA|TRBV7-9
CASSLGRAGVWAFF
>NA|TRBV6-1
CASSDGAQGPYEQYF
>NA|TRBV11-2
CASSPASRSGYTF
>NA|TRBV28
CATQENDEAFF
>TRBD2|TRBV12-5
CAAARGGEYEQFF
>NA|TRBV28
CASSLRETQYF
>NA|TRBV6-5
CARFPGCQPQHF
>TRBD2|TRBV6-2/TRBV6-3
CASSLRGGQRYNEQFF